This note documents a single T cell receptor (beta chain) sequence. This entry belongs to a study of blood T cells in healthy people across ages. Then a second PCR, running roughly 7 to 11 cycles, was carried out with a sample-barcoded 5' primer and a J-beta primer mix. TCRdb reprocessed the 5' RACE reads via MiXCR and lists one record per CDR3 protein. The data hold around 780,000 distinct CDR3 sequences, with roughly three fifths observed a single time. CDR3 length: 15 residues. V gave up 6 bases and J gave up 2 bases, with 16 bases separating them. The V gene's germline CDR1 is SGHTA and CDR2 FQGNSA. Donors were healthy Caucasian individuals from Russia aged roughly 6 to 100.

The sequenced sample was blood. This TCR was sampled from a man aged 40-49 years in good health. The chain recombines TRBV7-2 with TRBJ2-5; D might be TRBD1 (5 bases). The CDR3: CASRWGGAPQETQYF. In DNA, the CDR3 is TGTGCCAGCAGGTGGGGCGGAGCCCCACAAGAGACCCAGTACTTC.